Shown below are 18 T cell receptor beta chains from a single sample sequenced in a study of T cells after yellow fever vaccination. TCRdb re-derived calls from the 5' RACE reads in MiXCR, one entry per CDR3 protein. Of some 110,000 distinct CDR3 sequences listed, approximately 8.4% are singletons. Specimen: CD8+ T cells sorted from PBMCs, collected 45 days after the yellow fever booster vaccination. The receptors derive from a man aged 25-45 years who received the YFV17D yellow fever vaccine.

This clonotype has at least ten counts. This chain connects TRBV30 to TRBJ2-1; D is ambiguous. Trimming left V 2 bases short and J 0 bases short, with 8 bases between. The CDR3 has 14 amino acids. CDR1 is GTSNPN, CDR2 SVGIG, per germline (reference sequence). CDR3 amino acids: CAWSNWGSYNEQFF. The CDR3 bases are TGTGCCTGGAGTAACTGGGGCTCCTACAATGAGCAGTTCTTC.

This clonotype has at least ten counts. The chain employs TRBV11-2 and TRBJ1-2; unclear D gene. V lost 2 bases and J 4 bases, leaving 11 bases between the germline ends. Germline V gene lookup returns CDR1 SGHAT and CDR2 FQNNGV. The CDR3 sequence is 14 residues long. In DNA form, the CDR3 reads TGTGCCAGCAGCTTATCCCTCTCGCGCTATGGCTACACCTTC. Its protein product is CASSLSLSRYGYTF.

This clonotype appeared many times. The rearrangement joins TRBV4-2 to TRBJ2-7, with D possibly being TRBD2 (6 bases). Trimming left V 2 bases short and J 5 bases short, with 19 bases between. Per germline, CDR1 LGHNA and CDR2 YNFKEQ. CDR3 length: 16 residues. The CDR3 DNA follows: TGTGCCAGCAGCCAATTACGCGGAGGGACGAAGGACGAGCAGTACTTC. The encoded protein is CASSQLRGGTKDEQYF.

The V gene is TRBV7-9, the J gene TRBJ2-1; no clear D gene. Germline V CDR1 and CDR2: SEHNR, FQNEAQ (reference sequence). The ends were cut back, 3 bases at V and 5 bases at J, with 8 bases in the middle. This CDR3 region has 13 residues. The DNA for the CDR3 is TGTGCCAGCAGCTTTGGCTGGAACAATGAGCAGTTCTTC. It translates to CASSFGWNNEQFF.

The CDR3 loop reads CASSQVSGSNEQFF. The CDR3 coding sequence is TGTGCCAGCAGCCAAGTTAGCGGGAGCAATGAGCAGTTCTTC. This chain uses TRBV3-1 with TRBJ2-1; TRBD2 aligns across 9 bases. CDR1 and CDR2 from the germline V gene are LGHDT and YNNKEL (reference sequence). The J segment lost 6 bases and the V segment lost 1 base, leaving 1 base of the junction unmatched. CDR3 length: 14 residues.

The V and J genes are TRBV4-1 and TRBJ2-6, with 7 bases fitting TRBD1. Germline V gene lookup returns CDR1 MGHRA and CDR2 YSYEKL. V lost 1 base, J lost 0 bases, and 18 bases stayed unmatched. The CDR3 has 22 amino acids. The CDR3 here is CASSQVGTGGTGVFSGANVLTF. In DNA form, the CDR3 reads TGCGCCAGCAGCCAAGTCGGGACGGGTGGAACAGGGGTCTTCTCTGGGGCCAACGTCCTGACTTTC.

The genes are TRBV19 and TRBJ2-7; 9 positions match TRBD2. The CDR3 spans 14 residues. The germline gives CDR1 LNHDA, CDR2 SQIVND (reference sequence). J gave up 3 bases and V 4 bases, and 4 bases lay outside the gene matches. Here the CDR3 DNA reads TGTGCCAGTAGTAGTGGAGCGGGAGGCTACGAGCAGTACTTC. It is translated as CASSSGAGGYEQYF.

The chain links TRBV5-6 to TRBJ2-1; a possible D gene is TRBD1 (6 bases). The CDR3 is 13 residues long. Trimming pared 3 bases from V and 10 bases from J, leaving 14 bases between. Germline assignment: CDR1 SGHDT and CDR2 YYEEEE. The CDR3 is CASSSGQPGEQFF. The CDR3 nucleotides read TGTGCCAGCAGCTCTGGACAGCCAGGGGAGCAGTTCTTC.

On this clonotype itself: A much larger clonotype is one base distant, so this may be a read error. This rearrangement joins TRBV5-1 to TRBJ2-1, with D possibly being TRBD1 (6 bases). Trimming shortened V by 4 bases and J by 7 bases, and 9 bases separated the two germline ends. Germline V gene data show CDR1 as SGHRS and CDR2 as YFSETQ. The CDR3 extends over 12 amino acids. In nucleotides, the CDR3 is TGCGCCAGCAGCCGACAGGTTAATGAGCAGTTCTTC. This translates into CASSRQVNEQFF.

This chain joins TRBV5-1 and TRBJ2-7, with 12 bases that match TRBD2. The CDR3 loop spans 15 amino acids. Per the germline V gene, CDR1 is SGHRS and CDR2 is YFSETQ. Trimming removed 3 bases from V and 7 bases from J; junction bases left unmatched: 8. The CDR3 region has the DNA TGCGCCAGCAGCTCCCAGACTAGCGGGAGCGGAGAGCAGTACTTC. Translating gives CASSSQTSGSGEQYF. The complete variable domain, with remaining parts taken from reference TRBV5-1 and TRBJ2-7, reads KAGVTQTPRYLIKTRGQQVTLSCSPISGHRSVSWYQQTPGQGLQFLFEYFSETQRNKGNFPGRFSGRQFSNSRSEMNVSTLELGDSALYLCASSSQTSGSGEQYFGPGTRLTVT.

The chain is built from TRBV11-2 and TRBJ2-2; 8 positions match TRBD2. The CDR3 is 15 amino acids. CDR1 and CDR2 (germline): SGHAT, FQNNGV. V lost 1 base and J lost 7; bases outside the gene matches: 5. As DNA, the CDR3 is TGTGCCAGCAGCTTAGCGGGAGGGCCGGGCGGGGAGCTGTTTTTT. Translation: CASSLAGGPGGELFF.

This clonotype was seen many times. This rearrangement joins TRBV21-1 to TRBJ2-5; the DNA was not used to check the table's D call, TRBD2. TRBV21-1 is noted as a pseudogene. This CDR3 region has 13 residues. CDR3 sequence (DNA): TGTGCCCCCAGGGTCCTAGGAAGAGAGACCCAGTACTTC. Protein product: CAPRVLGRETQYF.

This clonotype has just a few counts. This rearrangement joins TRBV30 to TRBJ2-7, with 11 bases fitting TRBD2. Trimming cost V 2 bases and J 0 bases; bases outside gene matches: 0. CDR3 length equals 14 residues. From germline, CDR1 is GTSNPN and CDR2 SVGIG (reference sequence). Here the CDR3 DNA reads TGTGCCTGGAGTACTAGCGGGAGCTCCTACGAGCAGTACTTC. Amino acids: CAWSTSGSSYEQYF.

This sequence joins TRBV4-3 and TRBJ2-1; 8 bases agree with TRBD2. Germline CDR1 is LGHNA and CDR2 is YSLEER. J gave up 7 bases and V 4 bases, and 9 bases lay outside the gene matches. The CDR3 is 15 residues long. DNA of the CDR3: TGCGCCAGCAGCCCGGGGGGGGGGTCAGAGAATGAGCAGTTCTTC. It codes for CASSPGGGSENEQFF.

This clonotype was detected only a few times. This chain links TRBV27 with TRBJ1-2; possibly TRBD1 for D (5 bases). V lost 5 bases to trimming and J lost 4 bases, with 23 bases between them. The CDR3 spans 17 residues. Germline CDR1 MNHEY, CDR2 SMNVEV (reference sequence). DNA for the CDR3: TGTGCCAGCAGTACTACTCCGGGGGTGGGGGACGGCTATGGCTACACCTTC. Translated, it gives CASSTTPGVGDGYGYTF.

This chain connects TRBV27 to TRBJ2-7, with a weak D call TRBD1 (5 bases). Germline V lookup: CDR1 MNHEY, CDR2 SMNVEV (reference sequence). The CDR3 is made up of 15 amino acids. With 5 bases removed from V and 4 bases from J, the gap between germline ends came to 18 bases. CDR3 protein: CASSPVQGSQYEQYF. CDR3 in DNA: TGTGCCAGCAGTCCAGTTCAGGGTTCCCAATACGAGCAGTACTTC.

Ten or more counts support this clonotype. The V and J genes are TRBV7-9 and TRBJ2-7; the match to TRBD1 covers 9 bases. This CDR3 region has 15 residues. J was trimmed by 4 bases and V by 1 base; bases with no gene match: 5. Germline V gene lookup returns CDR1 SEHNR and CDR2 FQNEAQ (reference sequence). The CDR3 here is CASSLVNRGRYEQYF. CDR3 DNA: TGTGCCAGCAGCTTAGTAAACAGGGGGCGATACGAGCAGTACTTC.

The chain joins TRBV5-1 to TRBJ1-1; possibly TRBD1 for D (6 bases). The V end was cut by 1 base, the J end by 0 bases, with 13 bases between. CDR1 and CDR2 from the germline V gene are SGHRS and YFSETQ. The CDR3 length is 16 residues. CDR3 loop: CASSLPTGSVNTEAFF. The CDR3 nucleotides are TGCGCCAGCAGCTTGCCTACAGGGAGTGTGAACACTGAAGCTTTCTTT.